The sequence of this T cell receptor beta chain was determined in a study of STAT5B mutations in CD4+ large granular lymphocyte leukemia. General study results and limits: TRBV06-family usage was enriched in top patient clones (8/27) versus controls (2/35). Main leukemic clonotypes were patient-specific, but under 30% appeared at low frequency elsewhere.

Sequencing was at survey level. Data came from immunoSEQ multiplex PCR; TCRdb stores just in-frame clones and leaves some out. Found here are 30,000 to 40,000 clones, 76% of them singletons; the top ten hold around 7%. V shed 1 base, J shed 6 bases, and the junction held 3 bases outside the gene matches. Germline V lookup: CDR1 SGHRS, CDR2 YFSETQ. The CDR3 is made up of 16 amino acids. A word on this clone: Its antigen remains unknown.

The sample consisted of CD4+ T cells from blood buffy coats. This TCR derives from a human donor in good health. The chain recombines TRBV5-1 with TRBJ2-1, with 14 bases fitting TRBD2. The CDR3 is CASSLYGTSGSNEQFF. The CDR3 DNA reads TGCGCCAGCAGCTTGTACGGGACTAGCGGGAGCAATGAGCAGTTCTTC.